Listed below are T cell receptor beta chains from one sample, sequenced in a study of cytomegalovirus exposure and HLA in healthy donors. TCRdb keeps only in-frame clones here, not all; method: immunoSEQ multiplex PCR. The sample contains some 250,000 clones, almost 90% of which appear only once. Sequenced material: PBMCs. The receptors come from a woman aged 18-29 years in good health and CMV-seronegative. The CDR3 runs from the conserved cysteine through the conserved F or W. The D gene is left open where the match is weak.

CDR3nt: TGTGCCAGCAGTTTATCCCTGCAGGGGGTCCTTAATGAAAAACTGTTTTTT
CDR3aa: CASSLSLQGVLNEKLFF
d_gene: TRBD1
v_gene: TRBV28
j_gene: TRBJ1-4

CDR3nt: TGTGCCAGTAGTATTTCAGAGACAGGCTCAGCCACTGAAGCTTTCTTT
CDR3aa: CASSISETGSATEAFF
d_gene: .
v_gene: TRBV19
j_gene: TRBJ1-1

CDR3nt: TGTGCCACCAACGGGGGGGGTGGCAATCAGCCCCAGCATTTT
CDR3aa: CATNGGGGNQPQHF
d_gene: .
v_gene: TRBV28
j_gene: TRBJ1-5

CDR3nt: TGTGCCAGCAGTCCCCGGGGAGTTCGGGAGGAAAATGAGCAGTTCTTC
CDR3aa: CASSPRGVREENEQFF
d_gene: TRBD2
v_gene: TRBV28
j_gene: TRBJ2-1

CDR3nt: TGTGCCAGCAGTTTTCGGACAGGGGATGACACTGAAGCTTTCTTT
CDR3aa: CASSFRTGDDTEAFF
d_gene: TRBD1
v_gene: TRBV28
j_gene: TRBJ1-1

CDR3nt: TGTGCCAGCAGTTGGGGGACAGATGTACCCCTCCACTTT
CDR3aa: CASSWGTDVPLHF
d_gene: TRBD1
v_gene: TRBV27
j_gene: TRBJ1-6

CDR3nt: TGCGCCAGCAGCGGGACTCCGAACACTGAAGCTTTCTTT
CDR3aa: CASSGTPNTEAFF
d_gene: .
v_gene: TRBV5-1
j_gene: TRBJ1-1

CDR3nt: TGCAGCACAGCCCACAGGAAAAACTATGGCTACACCTTC
CDR3aa: CSTAHRKNYGYTF
d_gene: .
v_gene: TRBV29-1
j_gene: TRBJ1-2

CDR3nt: TGTGCCAGCAGTCGCAGGGTTGTAGGGGGCGCGGGAAAACTGTTTTTT
CDR3aa: CASSRRVVGGAGKLFF
d_gene: TRBD1
v_gene: TRBV7-9
j_gene: TRBJ1-4

CDR3nt: TGCGCCAGCAGCCAAGGATTAGCGGGGGGCCTCTTTTTT
CDR3aa: CASSQGLAGGLFF
d_gene: .
v_gene: TRBV4-1
j_gene: TRBJ1-4

CDR3nt: TGTGCCAGCAACCACAGACAATCCGGAAATTCACCCCTCCACTTT
CDR3aa: CASNHRQSGNSPLHF
d_gene: .
v_gene: TRBV27
j_gene: TRBJ1-6

CDR3nt: TGTGCCAGCAGCTTCATGAATGAGCAGTTCTTC
CDR3aa: CASSFMNEQFF
d_gene: .
v_gene: TRBV7-2
j_gene: TRBJ2-1